Below are 26 T cell receptor beta chains sequenced from a single sample in a study of cytomegalovirus exposure and HLA in healthy donors. The primer mix had 60 Vbeta and 13 Jbeta primers. Profiled with immunoSEQ multiplex PCR; TCRdb holds only in-frame clones, not every one. This table holds approximately 220,000 clones, approximately 79% found once. Source material: PBMCs. Source of these receptors: a girl aged 2 to 10 in good health and CMV-seronegative.

The rearrangement uses TRBV5-6 and TRBJ2-7; 9 bases fit TRBD2. The CDR3 sequence is 14 residues long. Trimming took 4 bases from V and 7 from J; bases not matched to a gene: 9. Germline V CDR1 and CDR2: SGHDT, YYEEEE. CDR3 residues: CASSQEGLANEQYF. The CDR3 DNA follows: TGTGCCAGCAGCCAGGAAGGACTAGCGAATGAGCAGTACTTC. Filled out from reference TRBV5-6 and TRBJ2-7, the complete variable domain reads DAGVTQSPTHLIKTRGQQVTLRCSPKSGHDTVSWYQQALGQGPQFIFQYYEEEERQRGNFPDRFSGHQFPNYSSELNVNALLLGDSALYLCASSQEGLANEQYFGPGTRLTVT.

This clone was seen a handful of times. This chain connects TRBV5-1 to TRBJ2-1; 15 bases align to TRBD2. The CDR3 runs to 18 residues. J gave up 0 bases and V 5 bases, and 6 bases lay outside the gene matches. Germline V gene data show CDR1 as SGHRS and CDR2 as YFSETQ. CDR3: CASSPGLAGGGSYNEQFF. In nucleotides, the CDR3 is TGCGCCAGCAGTCCGGGACTAGCGGGAGGTGGCTCCTACAATGAGCAGTTCTTC.

This clone was detected only a few times. V and J are TRBV2 and TRBJ2-3, with TRBD2 matching over 10 bases. V dropped 7 bases and J dropped 5; count of bases not matched to a gene: 12. Germline CDR1 and CDR2: SNHLY and FYNNEI. The CDR3 length is 16 residues. The CDR3 DNA reads TGTGCCAGCAATACACTTAAGCGGGGGGGCGGAGATACGCAGTATTTT. This gives the protein CASNTLKRGGGDTQYF.

This clone was counted a single time. The J gene is TRBJ2-7, the V gene TRBV7-8; the match to TRBD1 covers 7 bases. The germline V gene encodes CDR1 SGHVS and CDR2 FQNEAQ. The CDR3 is 14 residues long. With V trimmed by 3 bases and J by 1 base, 3 bases remained unmatched. CDR3 DNA sequence: TGTGCCAGCAGCTTCGACAGGGAATCCTACGAGCAGTACTTC. Protein sequence: CASSFDRESYEQYF. The whole variable domain, filled in from reference TRBV7-8 and TRBJ2-7, reads GAGVSQSPRYKVAKRGQDVALRCDPISGHVSLFWYQQALGQGPEFLTYFQNEAQLDKSGLPSDRFFAERPEGSVSTLKIQRTQQEDSAVYLCASSFDRESYEQYFGPGTRLTVT.

This clone was observed a handful of times. The J gene is TRBJ2-5, the V gene TRBV7-8; possibly TRBD2 for D (6 bases). The V and J ends lost 6 bases and 14 bases respectively, with 16 bases between them. The CDR3 spans 11 residues. The germline CDR1 and CDR2 sequences are SGHVS and FQNEAQ. The CDR3 loop is CASRDAGRIYF. The CDR3 DNA follows: TGTGCCAGCAGGGACGCGGGACGAATATACTTC.

The rearrangement links TRBV19 to TRBJ1-2; D possibly corresponds to TRBD1 (5 bases). Looked up from germline, CDR1 is LNHDA and CDR2 is SQIVND (reference sequence). V was clipped by 7 bases and J by 8 bases, with 26 bases between them. The CDR3 is made up of 16 amino acids. DNA of the CDR3: TGTGCCAGTATTGGTTCGGGGACTGGGGGGATCGGCGGCTACACCTTC. It encodes CASIGSGTGGIGGYTF.

V usage is TRBV30 and J usage is TRBJ1-4; TRBD1 might be the D (6 bases). Trimming removed 3 bases at V and 5 bases at J, with 16 bases between. The CDR3 is 15 residues long. Per the germline V gene, CDR1 is GTSNPN and CDR2 is SVGIG (reference sequence). The CDR3 region is CAWSGGQRLNEKLFF. The CDR3 bases are TGTGCCTGGAGCGGTGGACAGCGGCTAAATGAAAAACTGTTTTTT.

The chain couples TRBV7-3 to TRBJ2-6, with D tentatively TRBD2 (5 bases). The CDR3 spans 17 residues. Germline CDR1 reads SGHTA; CDR2 reads FQGTGA. V lost 6 bases and J lost 0, with 15 bases in between. In DNA, the CDR3 is TGTGCCAGCAGTTCCGGGATAATAAACTCTGGGGCCAACGTCCTGACTTTC. Translating gives CASSSGIINSGANVLTF.

The V call is TRBV15, the J call TRBJ2-7; 10 bases line up with TRBD1. The germline CDR1 and CDR2 sequences are LNHNV and YYDKDF (reference sequence). This CDR3 contains 15 residues. After removal of 5 bases from V and 0 bases from J, the junction contained 4 bases not matched to a gene. The CDR3 sequence is CATSGWTGGSYEQYF. CDR3 in DNA: TGTGCCACCAGCGGCTGGACAGGGGGCTCCTACGAGCAGTACTTC.

CDR3 coding DNA: TGTGCCAGCAGCTCGCGGGAGACTGGAAACACCATATATTTT. Protein sequence: CASSSRETGNTIYF. This chain uses TRBV13 with TRBJ1-3; unclear D gene. V was clipped by 4 bases and J by 2 bases, with 9 bases between them. The CDR3 loop spans 14 amino acids. Per germline, CDR1 PRHDT and CDR2 FYEKMQ (reference sequence).

The chain is built from TRBV19 and TRBJ2-1; TRBD2 matches at 10 bases. Germline values: CDR1 LNHDA, CDR2 SQIVND (reference sequence). The CDR3 is 16 amino acids. Trimming cost V 1 base and J 5 bases; bases outside gene matches: 5. The CDR3 spells CASSIGRTSGNNEQFF. The CDR3 nucleotides read TGTGCCAGTAGTATAGGAAGGACTAGCGGAAACAATGAGCAGTTCTTC.

This chain links TRBV27 with TRBJ2-7; the D is unclear. The CDR3 extends over 13 amino acids. Trimming removed 5 bases at V and 3 bases at J, with 11 bases between. CDR1 and CDR2 (germline): MNHEY, SMNVEV (reference sequence). The CDR3 DNA is TGTGCCAGCAGTCCCTGGTCCGGCTACGAGCAGTACTTC. Its translation is CASSPWSGYEQYF.

J is TRBJ2-1 and V is TRBV5-1; maybe TRBD2 (6 bases). The germline V gene encodes CDR1 SGHRS and CDR2 YFSETQ. The CDR3 totals 14 residues. Between the trimmed V and J ends, which lost 3 bases and 8 bases, there was a span of 15 bases. The CDR3 coding sequence is TGCGCCAGCAGCTCCGCGGGACTCCGGGATGAGCAGTTCTTC. It codes for CASSSAGLRDEQFF.

A few counts support this clone. This chain connects TRBV18 to TRBJ2-3, with TRBD2 matching over 8 bases. Trimming removed 0 bases from V and 4 bases from J; junction bases left unmatched: 9. The CDR3 has 17 residues. The germline V gene encodes CDR1 KGHSH and CDR2 LQKENI. The CDR3 reads CASSPPGFGTSSDTQYF. As DNA, the CDR3 is TGTGCCAGCTCACCACCTGGATTTGGGACTAGTTCAGATACGCAGTATTTT.

This chain links TRBV25-1 with TRBJ1-1, with 7 nucleotides matching TRBD1. This CDR3 is 15 amino acids long. The V gene's germline CDR1 is MGHDK and CDR2 SYGVNS. V lost 4 bases and J lost 4; bases outside the gene matches: 9. The DNA of the CDR3 is TGTGCCAGCAGTGGACAGGGCTGGTTGAGCACTGAAGCTTTCTTT. It yields the protein CASSGQGWLSTEAFF.

V usage is TRBV6-1 and J usage is TRBJ1-5, with D possibly matching TRBD1 (5 bases). CDR3 length: 14 amino acids. V lost 2 bases, J lost 5 bases, and 10 bases lay in between. Germline V lookup: CDR1 MNHNS, CDR2 SASEGT. The CDR3 DNA is TGTGCCAGCAGTGAATATGGGGCGCATCAGCCCCAGCATTTT. Amino acid sequence: CASSEYGAHQPQHF.

The chain is built from TRBV19 and TRBJ2-1; unclear D gene. The CDR3 totals 14 residues. The V and J ends lost 0 bases and 9 bases respectively, with 12 bases between them. Germline values: CDR1 LNHDA, CDR2 SQIVND (reference sequence). The CDR3 nucleotides read TGTGCCAGTAGTATAGACCCGCTAGTAGGTGAGCAGTTCTTC. Residues: CASSIDPLVGEQFF.

In the case of this clone: The same CDR3 also results from other DNA sequences found in this sample. The J gene is TRBJ2-1, the V gene TRBV7-9, with 11 bases matching TRBD2. Germline V lookup: CDR1 SEHNR, CDR2 FQNEAQ (reference sequence). V trimming: 4 bases; J trimming: 3 bases; junction bases outside the gene matches: 2. There are 15 residues in the CDR3. Written as DNA, the CDR3 is TGTGCCAGCAGCTCGGGGACTAGCGGCTACAATGAGCAGTTCTTC. This codes for CASSSGTSGYNEQFF.

This clone was seen a few times. The rearrangement joins TRBV5-5 to TRBJ1-3; the match to TRBD1 covers 10 bases. CDR1 and CDR2 from the germline V gene are SGHKS and YYEKEE (reference sequence). V was clipped by 3 bases and J by 0 bases; unmatched bases: 6. CDR3 length: 17 amino acids. The CDR3 bases are TGTGCCAGCAGCTCCTGGACAGGGGGTGTCTCTGGAAACACCATATATTTT. It translates to CASSSWTGGVSGNTIYF.

The chain uses TRBV6-5 and TRBJ2-1; 7 positions match TRBD1. From germline, CDR1 is MNHEY and CDR2 SVGAGI. Trimming cost V 6 bases and J 9 bases; bases outside gene matches: 11. The length of the CDR3 is 14 residues. Here the CDR3 DNA reads TGTGCCAGCAGCCCTATGGACAGGTCCGGTGAGCAGTTCTTC. Translation gives CASSPMDRSGEQFF.

Comments on this clone: One junction end disagrees with the germline gene, perhaps due to a read error. The gene calls are TRBV7-9 and TRBJ2-1; TRBD2 matches 10 bases. The CDR3 is 15 residues long. Per the germline V gene, CDR1 is SEHNR and CDR2 is FQNEAQ (reference sequence). The CDR3 region has the DNA TGTTCCAGCAGCTTAGCGGGGGGTTCCACTGCTGAGCAGTTCTTC. Protein: CSSSLAGGSTAEQFF.

This clone has a handful of counts. The rearrangement links TRBV6-5 to TRBJ1-1; no reliable D call. The CDR3 length is 14 residues. The germline gives CDR1 MNHEY, CDR2 SVGAGI. V was trimmed by 7 bases and J by 3 bases, leaving 15 bases between them. CDR3 DNA: TGTGCCAGCACTTCTTGGAGCAAAGACACTGAAGCTTTCTTT. Translation: CASTSWSKDTEAFF.

The V and J genes are TRBV7-9 and TRBJ2-7; TRBD2 is a possible D gene (6 bases). This CDR3 has 15 amino acids. Germline CDR1 reads SEHNR; CDR2 reads FQNEAQ (reference sequence). Trimming took off 4 bases at V and 3 bases at J, with 16 bases between the two ends. In nucleotides, the CDR3 is TGTGCCAGCAGCTCCTTCGGGGGTTCGAGCTACGAGCAGTACTTC. This gives the protein CASSSFGGSSYEQYF.

This rearrangement joins TRBV19 to TRBJ1-5, with D maybe TRBD1 (6 bases). Germline lookup yields CDR1 LNHDA and CDR2 SQIVND (reference sequence). V was trimmed by 5 bases and J by 6 bases, leaving 11 bases between them. There are 13 residues in the CDR3. The DNA of the CDR3 is TGTGCCAGTAGTGTACAGGGTGGTCAGCCCCAGCATTTT. It encodes CASSVQGGQPQHF.

The rearrangement uses TRBV5-1 and TRBJ2-7; D perhaps matches TRBD2 (6 bases). V was pared by 4 bases and J by 0 bases, with 11 bases between. The length of the CDR3 is 14 residues. Germline V gene sequence: CDR1 SGHRS, CDR2 YFSETQ. The CDR3 sequence: CASSRGTSSYEQYF. CDR3 DNA: TGCGCCAGCAGCCGGGGGACTTCCTCCTACGAGCAGTACTTC. The full variable domain, its missing parts supplied by reference TRBV5-1 and TRBJ2-7, is KAGVTQTPRYLIKTRGQQVTLSCSPISGHRSVSWYQQTPGQGLQFLFEYFSETQRNKGNFPGRFSGRQFSNSRSEMNVSTLELGDSALYLCASSRGTSSYEQYFGPGTRLTVT.

The V call is TRBV2, the J call TRBJ2-3, with D possibly matching TRBD1 (7 bases). In germline, CDR1 is SNHLY, CDR2 FYNNEI. V shed 3 bases and J shed 1 base, with 14 bases lying between them. The CDR3 consists of 16 residues. The CDR3 is CASSDSGGTGTDTQYF. Written as DNA, the CDR3 is TGTGCCAGCAGTGATTCTGGGGGGACAGGCACAGATACGCAGTATTTT.